This TCR beta chain was recovered during a study of OX40 agonist ivuxolimab in advanced cancers. Background on the whole study: Ivuxolimab was a fully human IgG2 agonistic monoclonal antibody targeting the costimulatory receptor OX40 (CD134). Intravenous ivuxolimab was administered to patients every 2 weeks at six dose levels: 0.01, 0.1, 0.3, 1.5, 3 and 10 mg/kg. Peripheral TCRbeta sequencing was intended to test whether TCR sequence diversity was altered and clonal T-cell expansion was caused by ivuxolimab. Prior anti-PD-1, anti-PD-L1 or anti-CTLA-4 therapy was permitted, and approximately 42% of dose-escalation patients had received checkpoint inhibitors. The dose-escalation cohort was approximately 83% male with a mean age of around 62 years, ranging from roughly 20 to 80. Partial responses were achieved by three dose-escalation patients, of whom one had hepatocellular carcinoma and two had cutaneous melanoma. The paper reports the monotherapy dose-escalation portion (N ≈ 52 patients) of the phase I ivuxolimab trial. Among the approximately 50 dose-escalation patients, around 19 had hepatocellular carcinoma, around 15 melanoma, 9 renal cell carcinoma and 9 head and neck cancer.

The germline V gene supplies CDR1 LGHNT and CDR2 FRNRAP. Counted from cysteine to phenylalanine, this CDR3 has 13 amino acids. Of the read, only the CDR3 DNA is kept; its 39 bases are in frame from base 1. The junction shows trimming of 7 bases on V and 8 bases on J, plus 15 bases between the germline ends. Patients with autoimmune disease history or receiving systemic immunosuppression were excluded from the trial. Peripheral blood for TCR sequencing was drawn from every dose cohort at baseline, at cycle 4 day 1 and at cycle 7 day 1. Samples came from an open-label, multicenter, first-in-human phase I dose-escalation trial of ivuxolimab. Adults with locally advanced or metastatic melanoma, renal cell, hepatocellular, or head and neck squamous cell carcinoma were enrolled in the trial. Before TCR sequencing, CD4+ and CD8+ T cells were separately sorted from peripheral blood. Results and caveats for the whole study, not just this receptor: After ivuxolimab, CD8+ T cells had more expanded clones than CD4+ T cells on average. In the 0.1-3.0 mg/kg groups, partial responders were among the patients with the lowest normalized peripheral clonal expansion, particularly in CD8+ T cells. At doses from 0.1 to 3.0 mg/kg, clonal expansion was seen in both CD4+ and CD8+ blood T cells between baseline and week 6. Low levels of normalized T-cell clonal expansion were also seen in some patients who did not respond. Antigen specificity was not determined for the clonally expanded peripheral T cells.

For sequencing of the TCRbeta CDR3 region, genomic DNA was extracted from the sorted cells. TCRbeta CDR3 regions were sequenced using the immunoSEQ Assay. This immuneACCESS table, as held by TCRdb, lists in-frame sequences with V and J called but not all clones. Of the missing ones, under half trace to an unresolved V gene in checked studies; the others have no known cause. Recorded for this sample are around 150,000 clones; roughly 94% of them occurred a single time. In total, the top ten clones hold around 0.31% of the sample. Remarks on this clone: It lacks a known antigen. Base qualities are not recorded, but no much larger clone differs from it by a single base.

This TCR came from an adult with an advanced solid tumor such as melanoma, head and neck, liver or kidney cancer. Source: CD4+ or CD8+ T cells sorted from blood, taken in a trial of the OX40 agonist ivuxolimab. Recombination connected TRBV12-5 to TRBJ2-1; the D gene lacks a confident call. CDR3 region: CASATWGFDEQFF. The nucleotides read TGTGCTAGTGCTACGTGGGGTTTCGATGAGCAGTTCTTC.